Presented here are 3 T cell receptor beta chains from one specimen sequenced in a study of PD-1 blockade in classical Hodgkin lymphoma. Method: immunoSEQ multiplex PCR; TCRdb's copy keeps in-frame clones and lacks some. The sample shows about 20,000 clones, approximately 68% of them seen only once. Noted time point: cycle 4 day 1 (C4D1), after more than 5 weeks of nivolumab. Every patient had relapsed following autologous stem cell transplantation, and cohorts differed in brentuximab vedotin exposure. Specimen: peripheral blood mononuclear cells (PBMCs), collected before the fourth cycle of nivolumab. The receptors originated from a human donor with classical Hodgkin lymphoma.

The V call is TRBV5-6, the J call TRBJ1-5; D gene uncertain. Germline V gives CDR1 SGHDT, CDR2 YYEEEE. The V and J ends lost 0 bases and 0 bases respectively, with 4 bases between them. This CDR3 contains 14 residues. DNA of the CDR3: TGTGCCAGCAGCTTGGGCTCTAGCAATCAGCCCCAGCATTTT. Its protein is CASSLGSSNQPQHF.

The chain employs TRBV14 and TRBJ1-2; perhaps TRBD1 as D (5 bases). V was cut by 1 base and J by 3 bases, with 18 bases left in between. Germline assignment: CDR1 SGHDN and CDR2 FVKESK. The CDR3 spans 17 residues. The CDR3 protein is CASSQAARGGVDYGYTF. The CDR3 bases are TGTGCCAGCAGCCAAGCTGCTCGGGGAGGGGTCGACTATGGCTACACCTTC. The complete variable domain, with remaining parts taken from reference TRBV14 and TRBJ1-2, reads EAGVTQFPSHSVIEKGQTVTLRCDPISGHDNLYWYRRVMGKEIKFLLHFVKESKQDESGMPNNRFLAERTGGTYSTLKVQPAELEDSGVYFCASSQAARGGVDYGYTFGSGTRLTVV.

The chain employs TRBV6-1 and TRBJ1-1, with D possibly matching TRBD1 (5 bases). The germline V and J ends were trimmed by 1 base and 6 bases, with 21 bases remaining between them. The CDR3 totals 17 residues. Germline loops: CDR1 MNHNS, CDR2 SASEGT. CDR3 sequence: CASSEGREVGLNAEAFF. The DNA of the CDR3 is TGTGCCAGCAGTGAAGGCAGGGAGGTCGGATTAAACGCTGAAGCTTTCTTT.